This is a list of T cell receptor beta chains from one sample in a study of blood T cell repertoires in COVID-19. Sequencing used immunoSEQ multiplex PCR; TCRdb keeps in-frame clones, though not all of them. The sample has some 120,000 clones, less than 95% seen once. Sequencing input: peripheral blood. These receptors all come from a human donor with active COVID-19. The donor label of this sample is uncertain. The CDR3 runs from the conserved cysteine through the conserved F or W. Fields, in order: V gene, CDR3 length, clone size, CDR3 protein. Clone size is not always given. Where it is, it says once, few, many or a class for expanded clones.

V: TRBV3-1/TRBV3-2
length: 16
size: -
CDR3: CASSHSLGVENTEAFF

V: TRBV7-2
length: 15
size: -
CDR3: CASSLEGGWNSPLHF

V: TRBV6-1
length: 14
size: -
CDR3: CASSEATGNTEAFF

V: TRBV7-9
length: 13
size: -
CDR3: CASSLVTGYGYTF

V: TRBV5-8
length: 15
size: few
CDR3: CASRKQGVLSTEAFF

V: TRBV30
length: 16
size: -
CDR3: CAQTGKGRSFTGELFF

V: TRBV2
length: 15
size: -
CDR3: CASSGQGQGINGYTF

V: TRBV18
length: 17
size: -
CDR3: CASSPPVTGRGIETQYF

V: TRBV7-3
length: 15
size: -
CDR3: CASSLTGGRPYEQYF

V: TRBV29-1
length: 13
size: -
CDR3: CSVLRDRSSGYTF

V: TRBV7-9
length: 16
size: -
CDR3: CASSRGAGGPNQPQHF

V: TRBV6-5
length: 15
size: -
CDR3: CASSYSRQGRYEQYF

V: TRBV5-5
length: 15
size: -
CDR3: CASSLGPGTNYGYTF

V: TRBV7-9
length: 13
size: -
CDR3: CASSSGDNEKLFF

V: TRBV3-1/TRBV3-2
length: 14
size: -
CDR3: CASSPLGGPTEAFF

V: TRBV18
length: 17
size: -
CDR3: CASSGVGPGGPNYGYTF

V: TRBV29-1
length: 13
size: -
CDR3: CSVDKSWGAEAFF

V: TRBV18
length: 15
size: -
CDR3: CASSPGIGDTGELFF

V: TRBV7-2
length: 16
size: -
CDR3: CASSLVAGGSYNEQFF

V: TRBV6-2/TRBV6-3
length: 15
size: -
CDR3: CASSPEPKRLDIQYF

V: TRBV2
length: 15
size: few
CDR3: CASTPIPSSGNTIYF

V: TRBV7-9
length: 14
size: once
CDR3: CASSGQGTNEKLFF

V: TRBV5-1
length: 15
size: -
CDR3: CASSTLTGSNTEAFF

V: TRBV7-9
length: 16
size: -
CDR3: CASSPSTGASSYEQYF

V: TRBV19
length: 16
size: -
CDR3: CASSPGDRGSYNEQFF